The rows below give T cell receptor beta chains drawn from one sample of a study of blood T cells in healthy people across ages. TCRdb reprocessed the 5' RACE reads with MiXCR, giving one entry per CDR3 protein. Among about 1,400,000 distinct CDR3 sequences listed, 40% to 50% were seen once. The sample comprised blood. The source of these receptors is a woman younger than 30 in good health. Each CDR3 is given without its conserved first and last residue. The D gene is left open where the match is weak.

cdr3_aa: ASSPGNSGETQY
v_call: TRBV19
d_call: .

cdr3_aa: ASSEGQGRGSNQPQH
v_call: TRBV4-1
d_call: TRBD1

cdr3_aa: ASSFGPSGSNNEQF
v_call: TRBV5-6
d_call: TRBD2

cdr3_aa: SVEDPRGSEAF
v_call: TRBV29-1
d_call: .

cdr3_aa: ASSRLAGGNPQETQY
v_call: TRBV3-1
d_call: TRBD2

cdr3_aa: ASSLRSSNQPQH
v_call: TRBV12-3/TRBV12-4
d_call: .

cdr3_aa: ATSRFDRGSEQF
v_call: TRBV15
d_call: .

cdr3_aa: ASSWGQNSNQPQH
v_call: TRBV5-6
d_call: .

cdr3_aa: ASSPRQVGSGANVLT
v_call: TRBV7-9
d_call: .

cdr3_aa: AISESPDTEAF
v_call: TRBV10-3
d_call: .

cdr3_aa: ASKGQGIAGELF
v_call: TRBV4-1
d_call: TRBD1

cdr3_aa: ASKVWDEQY
v_call: TRBV6-5
d_call: .

cdr3_aa: ASSYGGGGDGYT
v_call: TRBV7-2
d_call: .

cdr3_aa: SAPKTGGYNSPLH
v_call: TRBV20-1
d_call: .

cdr3_aa: ATSDSLVRVISYNEQF
v_call: TRBV24-1
d_call: .

cdr3_aa: ASIGFYGYT
v_call: TRBV6-2/TRBV6-3
d_call: .

cdr3_aa: ASSEYRGPTTYNEQF
v_call: TRBV25-1
d_call: .

cdr3_aa: ASSDRDPYGYT
v_call: TRBV3-1
d_call: TRBD1

cdr3_aa: ASSSALGSSYNEQF
v_call: TRBV13
d_call: .

cdr3_aa: ASSARGREAF
v_call: TRBV27
d_call: .

cdr3_aa: ASSEYGDRSYEQY
v_call: TRBV25-1
d_call: TRBD1

cdr3_aa: SARDKEAQPQH
v_call: TRBV20-1
d_call: .

cdr3_aa: ASSAVGGLAEAF
v_call: TRBV27
d_call: .

cdr3_aa: ASRPGTEGIEKLF
v_call: TRBV12-3/TRBV12-4
d_call: TRBD1

cdr3_aa: ATSEAGTSGGNRETQY
v_call: TRBV10-3
d_call: TRBD2

cdr3_aa: ASSKEKPGPNYGYT
v_call: TRBV21-1
d_call: .

cdr3_aa: ASSPLGQGGETQY
v_call: TRBV12-3/TRBV12-4
d_call: TRBD1

cdr3_aa: ASSKDGGWYNEQF
v_call: TRBV6-2/TRBV6-3
d_call: .